In its sample, the clone carrying this T cell receptor (beta chain) was seen once. Its antigen is not identified. A much bigger clone sits one base away, suggesting this may be a read error. Library preparation followed earlier protocols using designated TCR primers. In TCRdb, the PCR reads were re-called with MiXCR into one record per CDR3 protein. This table holds 40,000 to 65,000 distinct CDR3 sequences, roughly a third found once. This record comes from a study of molecular identifiers for immune sequencing clone quantification. Regarding the study as a whole: Over 98% of CMV-specific effector molecules, but under 1% of naive ones, were in clones above 20 copies.

With 10%, 30% or 50% of RNA, about 17,000 to 1,100,000 naive CD8 T cells were sequenced. The authors sorted naive CD8 T cells as CD8+CD4-CCR7+CD45RA+. Germline V lookup: CDR1 SGDLS, CDR2 YYNGEE. The CDR3 length is 15 residues. The chain recombines TRBV9 with TRBJ2-5; TRBD1 or TRBD2 may be the D gene (5 bases each). This sequence was found in a human donor in good health. Some libraries in this study had Jurkat cell RNA spiked in. Material: naive CD8+ T cells from blood, with Jurkat cell RNA spiked in. Subset of the sample: FACS-sorted CD8+CD4-CCR7+CD45RA+ naive T cells. As DNA, the CDR3 is TGTGCCAGCAGCGTAGGGGGGATATTCCAAGGGACCCAGTACTTC. Translated: CASSVGGIFQGTQYF. Full variable domain (missing parts from reference TRBV9 and TRBJ2-5): DSGVTQTPKHLITATGQRVTLRCSPRSGDLSVYWYQQSLDQGLQFLIQYYNGEERAKGNILERFSAQQFPDLHSELNLSSLELGDSALYFCASSVGGIFQGTQYFGPGTRLLVL.